The sequence of this T cell receptor beta chain was determined in a study of early T cells in non-severe SARS-CoV-2 infection. Individual cDNA molecules were tagged with unique molecular identifiers. TCRdb passed the 5' RACE reads through MiXCR, listing each CDR3 protein once. Among about 56,000 distinct CDR3 sequences listed, roughly 10% were seen once. This CDR3 region has 15 residues. Germline loops: CDR1 DFQATT, CDR2 SNEGSKA (reference sequence). V was pared by 3 bases and J by 0 bases, with 14 bases between. The chain links TRBV20-1 to TRBJ1-1, with D perhaps matching TRBD1 (6 bases). Material: whole blood. The receptor was isolated from an adult who was a healthcare worker with PCR-confirmed SARS-CoV-2 infection or an uninfected control (not recorded which). The DNA of the CDR3 is TGCAGTGCTAGGGGTCGGGGGCGAATGAACACTGAAGCTTTCTTT. It codes for CSARGRGRMNTEAFF.